The 26 T cell receptor beta chains reported below all come from one sample, sequenced in a study of CD8+CD57+ T cells in acquired aplastic anemia. Patients chosen for sequencing had shown CD8+CD57+ cell expansion by flow cytometry. Genomic DNA templated the TCR beta VDJ and CDR3 profiling. One entry per CDR3 protein results from TCRdb running MiXCR on the reads. The sample consists of around 200,000 distinct CDR3 sequences, 40% to 60% of them appearing once. The sequencing sample was made of sorted CD4+, CD8+, or CD8+CD57+ T cells (not recorded which) from PBMCs. The origin of the receptors is a human donor with aplastic anemia.

The chain employs TRBV6-2 or TRBV6-3 and TRBJ1-5; a weak D match, TRBD1 (5 bases). The CDR3 runs to 15 residues. V dropped 6 bases and J dropped 5 bases, with 17 bases sitting between them. The germline CDR1 and CDR2 sequences are MNHEY and SVGEGT. The CDR3, as DNA: TGTGCCAGCAGACGACAGCCCCACACGGATCAGCCCCAGCATTTT. It codes for CASRRQPHTDQPQHF.

The chain uses TRBV19 and TRBJ1-1, with TRBD1 matching over 8 bases. V was pared by 8 bases and J by 0 bases, with 8 bases of the junction left unmatched. CDR3 length: 15 residues. Germline assignment: CDR1 LNHDA and CDR2 SQIVND (reference sequence). This CDR3 is CASVLGQAMNTEAFF. For the CDR3, the DNA is TGTGCCAGTGTTCTGGGACAGGCGATGAACACTGAAGCTTTCTTT.

The count of this clonotype is one. The chain employs TRBV10-3 and TRBJ2-7, with D maybe TRBD2 (6 bases). Trimming left V 1 base short and J 2 bases short, with 9 bases between. Germline CDR1 ENHRY, CDR2 SYGVKD. CDR3 length: 14 amino acids. CDR3 region: CAISELGLPYEQYF. The DNA for the CDR3 is TGTGCCATCAGTGAGTTGGGACTTCCCTACGAGCAGTACTTC.

The chain is built from TRBV2 and TRBJ2-1; D may match TRBD1 or TRBD2 (6 bases each). This CDR3 comprises 16 residues. CDR1 and CDR2 from the germline V gene are SNHLY and FYNNEI. V was pared by 6 bases and J by 5 bases, with 20 bases between. The CDR3 DNA reads as TGTGCCAGCAGCTTAACGGCTACGGGGGCCAACAATGAGCAGTTCTTC. Protein sequence: CASSLTATGANNEQFF.

The chain is built from TRBV7-9 and TRBJ2-7, with TRBD1 identical over 7 bases. The CDR3 is 21 residues long. The junction had 25 bases not matched to a gene; V was cut back by 2 bases and J by 3 bases. Germline values: CDR1 SEHNR, CDR2 FQNEAQ (reference sequence). The CDR3 loop reads CASSLKLGAASTGQRVYEQYF. In DNA, the CDR3 is TGTGCCAGCAGCTTAAAACTGGGAGCAGCCAGTACGGGACAGCGAGTCTACGAGCAGTACTTC. Variable domain in full (rest from reference TRBV7-9 and TRBJ2-7): DTGVSQNPRHKITKRGQNVTFRCDPISEHNRLYWYRQTLGQGPEFLTYFQNEAQLEKSRLLSDRFSAERPKGSFSTLEIQRTEQGDSAMYLCASSLKLGAASTGQRVYEQYFGPGTRLTVT.

A remark on this clonotype: The CDR3 does not close with the conserved phenylalanine or tryptophan, likely indicating a read error. The chain carries TRBV12-3 or TRBV12-4 and TRBJ2-5; D possibly corresponds to TRBD1 (5 bases). This CDR3 comprises 13 residues. V lost 5 bases and J lost 4, with 11 bases in between. CDR3 loop: CASSLTRGETQYC. The CDR3 region has the DNA TGTGCCAGCAGTCTAACAAGGGGAGAGACCCAGTACTGC.

In nucleotides, the CDR3 is TGTGCCAGCAGCTTATCGCAGGGGGACACAGATACGCAGTATTTT. The encoded protein is CASSLSQGDTDTQYF. The chain recombines TRBV7-7 with TRBJ2-3; 7 bases line up with TRBD1. This CDR3 is 15 amino acids long. CDR1 is SSHAT and CDR2 is FNYEAQ in the germline V gene (reference sequence). J lost 2 bases, V lost 2 bases, and 4 bases had no gene match.

The table lists this clonotype with a few counts. This chain uses TRBV3-1 with TRBJ1-1; the D gene is possibly TRBD1 (5 bases). V lost 1 base, J lost 1 base, and 7 bases lay in between. The CDR3 spans 14 residues. CDR1 and CDR2 (germline): LGHDT, YNNKEL (reference sequence). The CDR3 reads CASSQGGSNTEAFF. The CDR3 bases are TGTGCCAGCAGCCAAGGGGGGTCGAACACTGAAGCTTTCTTT.

This clonotype was seen a few times. The CDR3 here is CASSLEGIVSKNIQYF. The CDR3 DNA sequence: TGCGCCAGCAGCTTGGAGGGGATAGTATCCAAAAACATTCAGTACTTC. The rearrangement links TRBV5-1 to TRBJ2-4; tentative D call: TRBD1 (5 bases). This CDR3 has 16 residues. Germline CDR1 SGHRS, CDR2 YFSETQ. Trimming left V 0 bases short and J 2 bases short, with 12 bases between.

The J gene is TRBJ2-5, the V gene TRBV7-9; TRBD1 matches 7 bases. After removal of 1 base from V and 3 bases from J, the junction contained 2 bases not matched to a gene. The CDR3 covers 14 residues. Germline V CDR1 and CDR2: SEHNR, FQNEAQ (reference sequence). In DNA, the CDR3 is TGTGCCAGCAGCTTAGGGGACAGCAAAGAGACCCAGTACTTC. Encoded protein: CASSLGDSKETQYF.

This clonotype was seen repeatedly, ten times or more. The V and J genes are TRBV12-3 or TRBV12-4 and TRBJ1-2; 9 nucleotides line up with TRBD1. V shed 6 bases and J 0 bases; nucleotides not matched to a gene: 11. This CDR3 is 17 amino acids long. The CDR3 coding sequence is TGTGCCAGCAGCCCGTCGGACAGGGGTAACTCTAACTATGGCTACACCTTC. Amino acid sequence: CASSPSDRGNSNYGYTF.

The CDR3 is CASSTGQGLLVNYGYTF. The CDR3 DNA sequence: TGTGCCAGCAGCACAGGACAGGGTCTTTTGGTTAACTATGGCTACACCTTC. This chain joins TRBV9 and TRBJ1-2; TRBD1 matches 8 bases. Trimming removed 4 bases from V and 1 base from J; junction bases left unmatched: 12. The CDR3 is 17 amino acids. Germline CDR1 reads SGDLS; CDR2 reads YYNGEE.

CDR3 amino acids: CASSVDSSRSPLHF. The DNA for the CDR3 is TGCGCCAGCAGCGTAGACAGTTCTCGGTCACCCCTCCACTTT. The chain couples TRBV10-2 to TRBJ2-7; tentative D call: TRBD1 (5 bases). The end of the DNA aligns better with TRBJ1-6, so the J call may be wrong. The CDR3 length is 14 residues. Germline V gene data show CDR1 as WSHSY and CDR2 as SAAADI.

The chain carries TRBV4-2 and TRBJ2-7, with D perhaps TRBD1 (5 bases). Matching the DNA end better, TRBJ2-5 makes the J call doubtful. Germline assignment: CDR1 LGHNA and CDR2 YNFKEQ. The CDR3 spans 13 residues. The CDR3 nucleotides read TGTGCCAGCAGCCAAGCTAGGGGTGAGACCCAGTACTTC. Its translation: CASSQARGETQYF.

In this sample, this clonotype turned up once. The chain carries TRBV7-3 and TRBJ1-1; TRBD1 agrees at 11 bases. The CDR3 is made up of 16 amino acids. V lost 4 bases, J lost 4 bases, and 8 bases stayed unmatched. Germline values: CDR1 SGHTA, CDR2 FQGTGA. CDR3 coding DNA: TGTGCCAGCAGCTCGGGGACAGGGGGGTACGGCACTGAAGCTTTCTTT. As protein: CASSSGTGGYGTEAFF.

To note about this clonotype: This may be a read error: a much more frequent sequence differs by one nucleotide. The rearrangement links TRBV7-9 to TRBJ2-7; tentative D call: TRBD1 (6 bases). Trimming pared 3 bases from V and 4 bases from J, leaving 16 bases between. The CDR3 runs 15 residues. Germline lookup yields CDR1 SEHNR and CDR2 FQNEAQ (reference sequence). CDR3 bases: TGTGCCAGCAGCTTGGTAGCAGGGGCCCCATACGAGCAGTACTTC. Translated, it gives CASSLVAGAPYEQYF.

This clonotype was detected a few times. V gene TRBV7-9 combines with J gene TRBJ1-1; D not resolved. The germline V gene encodes CDR1 SEHNR and CDR2 FQNEAQ (reference sequence). Trimming took off 5 bases at V and 3 bases at J, with 13 bases between the two ends. The CDR3 loop spans 14 amino acids. This chain's CDR3 is CASSELVGHTEAFF. The CDR3 DNA reads TGTGCCAGCAGCGAGCTCGTAGGGCACACTGAAGCTTTCTTT.

A remark on this clonotype: Being one base from a much bigger clone, this may be a read error. Without the conserved terminal phenylalanine or tryptophan, this CDR3 likely stems from a read error. The chain links TRBV2 to TRBJ1-1, with D perhaps matching TRBD1 (5 bases). CDR3 length: 13 amino acids. Trimming left V 5 bases short and J 8 bases short, with 15 bases between. Germline V gene lookup returns CDR1 SNHLY and CDR2 FYNNEI. The CDR3 is CASSNNAWGEAFL. CDR3 in DNA: TGTGCCAGCAGTAATAACGCATGGGGCGAAGCTTTCCTT.

In the case of this clonotype: Since a much larger clone is just one base distant, this may be a read error. This chain joins TRBV14 and TRBJ2-5; possible D gene TRBD1, 7 bases. V was clipped by 2 bases and J by 11 bases, with 21 bases between them. The CDR3 extends over 15 amino acids. The germline CDR1 and CDR2 sequences are SGHDN and FVKESK. CDR3 region: CASSQNSGTGGQQYF. CDR3 sequence (DNA): TGTGCCAGCAGCCAAAATTCCGGGACCGGGGGACAGCAGTACTTC.

This chain uses TRBV20-1 with TRBJ1-3; D unclear. The CDR3 runs to 14 residues. The V end lost 4 bases, the J end lost 1 base, and 11 bases lay between the germline ends. Per the germline V gene, CDR1 is DFQATT and CDR2 is SNEGSKA (reference sequence). The CDR3 is CSATGLTSGNTIYF. In nucleotides, the CDR3 is TGCAGTGCTACGGGCCTAACATCTGGAAACACCATATATTTT.

This rearrangement joins TRBV20-1 to TRBJ2-3, with D perhaps matching TRBD1 (5 bases). V was trimmed by 7 bases and J by 3 bases, leaving 11 bases between them. CDR1 and CDR2 (germline): DFQATT, SNEGSKA (reference sequence). The CDR3 contains 12 residues. CDR3 nucleotide sequence: TGCAGTGTACCTCAGGGAACAGATACGCAGTATTTT. It encodes CSVPQGTDTQYF.

Remarks on this clonotype: Being one base from a much bigger clone, this may be a read error. The V gene is TRBV5-1, the J gene TRBJ2-1; the match to TRBD2 covers 7 bases. The CDR3 is 15 amino acids. Germline assignment: CDR1 SGHRS and CDR2 YFSETQ. The CDR3 loop reads CASSLGGGSYSEQFF. In DNA form, the CDR3 reads TGCGCCAGCAGCTTGGGGGGGGGGTCCTACAGTGAGCAGTTCTTC.

This clonotype was seen once. This sequence may be a read error, since a much larger clone differs from it by one base. The chain combines TRBV5-1 with TRBJ2-7; 7 bases match TRBD2. This CDR3 contains 16 residues. Germline CDR1 reads SGHRS; CDR2 reads YFSETQ. This CDR3 reads CASSLGGVLAIYEQYF. Written as DNA, the CDR3 is TGTGCCAGCAGCTTGGGAGGGGTCCTAGCCATCTACGAGCAGTACTTC.

This clonotype was seen at least ten times. The chain has TRBV6-4 and TRBJ2-1; 7 bases line up with TRBD2. Unmatched junction bases numbered 2, after V lost 4 bases and J lost 2 bases. Germline CDR1 reads MRHNA; CDR2 reads SNTAGT. The CDR3 runs to 14 residues. CDR3 sequence: CASSVAGAYNEQFF. Written as DNA, the CDR3 is TGTGCCAGCAGTGTTGCGGGGGCCTACAATGAGCAGTTCTTC.

The chain carries TRBV10-3 and TRBJ2-7; TRBD2 matches 10 bases. Unmatched junction bases numbered 3, after V lost 6 bases and J lost 1 base. The CDR3 runs to 14 residues. CDR1 ENHRY and CDR2 SYGVKD come from the germline V gene. Written as DNA, the CDR3 is TGTGCCATCAGGCCTAGCGGGGGTTCCTACGAGCAGTACTTC. This codes for CAIRPSGGSYEQYF.

This chain uses TRBV24-1 with TRBJ2-3, with no clear D. From germline, CDR1 is KGHDR and CDR2 SFDVKD. The CDR3 runs 14 residues. V lost 5 bases, J lost 3 bases, and 11 bases lay in between. CDR3 nucleotides: TGTGCCACCAGTGTACCGACTGGTACAGATACGCAGTATTTT. Amino acids: CATSVPTGTDTQYF.